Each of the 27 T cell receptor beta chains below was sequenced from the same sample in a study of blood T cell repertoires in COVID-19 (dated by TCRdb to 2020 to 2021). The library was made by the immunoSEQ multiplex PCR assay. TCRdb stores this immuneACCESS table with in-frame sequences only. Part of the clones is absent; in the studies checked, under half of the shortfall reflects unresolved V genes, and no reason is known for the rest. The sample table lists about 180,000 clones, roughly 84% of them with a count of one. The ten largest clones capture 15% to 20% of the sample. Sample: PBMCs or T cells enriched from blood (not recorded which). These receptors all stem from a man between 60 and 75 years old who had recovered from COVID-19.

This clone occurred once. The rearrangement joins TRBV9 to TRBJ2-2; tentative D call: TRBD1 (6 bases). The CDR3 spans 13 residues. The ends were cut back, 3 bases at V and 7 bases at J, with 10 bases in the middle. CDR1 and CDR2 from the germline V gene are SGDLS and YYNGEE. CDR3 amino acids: CASSAQGHGELFF. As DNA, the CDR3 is TGTGCCAGCAGCGCACAGGGTCACGGGGAGCTGTTTTTT.

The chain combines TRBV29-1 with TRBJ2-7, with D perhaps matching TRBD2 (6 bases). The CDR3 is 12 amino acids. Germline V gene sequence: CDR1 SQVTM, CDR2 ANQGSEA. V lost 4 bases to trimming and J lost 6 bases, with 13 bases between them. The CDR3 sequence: CSVASGGAEQYF. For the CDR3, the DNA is TGCAGCGTTGCGTCCGGAGGGGCCGAGCAGTACTTC.

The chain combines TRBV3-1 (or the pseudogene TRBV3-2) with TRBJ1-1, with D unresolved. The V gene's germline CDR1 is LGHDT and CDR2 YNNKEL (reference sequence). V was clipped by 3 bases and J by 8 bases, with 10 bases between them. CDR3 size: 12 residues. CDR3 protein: CASSQGVVEAFF. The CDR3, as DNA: TGTGCCAGCAGCCAGGGAGTCGTAGAAGCTTTCTTT.

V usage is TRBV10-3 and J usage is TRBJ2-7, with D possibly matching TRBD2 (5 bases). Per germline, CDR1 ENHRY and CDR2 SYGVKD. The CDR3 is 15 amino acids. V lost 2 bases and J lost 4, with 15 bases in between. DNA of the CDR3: TGTGCCATCAGTGAGACTGGAGGAACAGAGTACGAGCAGTACTTC. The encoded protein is CAISETGGTEYEQYF.

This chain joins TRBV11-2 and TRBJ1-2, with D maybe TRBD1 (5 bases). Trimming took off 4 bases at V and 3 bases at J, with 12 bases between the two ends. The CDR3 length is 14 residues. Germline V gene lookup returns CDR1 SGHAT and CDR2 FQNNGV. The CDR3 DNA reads TGTGCCAGCAGCTCGGACACGAAAGACTATGGCTACACCTTC. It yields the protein CASSSDTKDYGYTF.

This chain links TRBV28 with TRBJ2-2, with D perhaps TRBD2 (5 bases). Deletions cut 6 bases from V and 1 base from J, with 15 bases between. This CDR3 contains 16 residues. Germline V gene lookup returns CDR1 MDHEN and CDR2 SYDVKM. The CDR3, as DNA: TGTGCCAGCAGCCTCTCTGGACTCCAGAACACCGGGGAGCTGTTTTTT. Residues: CASSLSGLQNTGELFF.

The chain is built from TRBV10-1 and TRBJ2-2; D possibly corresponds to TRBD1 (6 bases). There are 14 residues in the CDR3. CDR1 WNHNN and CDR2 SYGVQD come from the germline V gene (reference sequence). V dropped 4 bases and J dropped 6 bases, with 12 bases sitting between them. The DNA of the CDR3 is TGCGCCAGCAGTGGAAAACAGGGTTCCGGGGAGCTGTTTTTT. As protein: CASSGKQGSGELFF.

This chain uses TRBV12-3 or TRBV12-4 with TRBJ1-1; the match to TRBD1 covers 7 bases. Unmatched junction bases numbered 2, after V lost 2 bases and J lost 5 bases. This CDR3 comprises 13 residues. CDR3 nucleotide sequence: TGTGCCAGCAGTTTATTGACAGGGACTGAAGCTTTCTTT. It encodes CASSLLTGTEAFF.

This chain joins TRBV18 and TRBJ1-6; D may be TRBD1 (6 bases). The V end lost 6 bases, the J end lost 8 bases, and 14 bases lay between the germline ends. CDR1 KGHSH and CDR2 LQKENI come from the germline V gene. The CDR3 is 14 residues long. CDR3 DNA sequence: TGTGCCAGCTCGCAACAGGGTTGGGATTCACCCCTCCACTTT. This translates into CASSQQGWDSPLHF.

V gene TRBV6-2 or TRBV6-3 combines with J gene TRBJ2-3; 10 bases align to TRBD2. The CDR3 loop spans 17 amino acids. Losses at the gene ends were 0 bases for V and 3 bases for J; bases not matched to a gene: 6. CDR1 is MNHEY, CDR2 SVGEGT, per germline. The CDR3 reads CASSYSSAGGPTDTQYF. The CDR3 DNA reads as TGTGCCAGCAGTTACTCGTCAGCGGGAGGGCCGACAGATACGCAGTATTTT.

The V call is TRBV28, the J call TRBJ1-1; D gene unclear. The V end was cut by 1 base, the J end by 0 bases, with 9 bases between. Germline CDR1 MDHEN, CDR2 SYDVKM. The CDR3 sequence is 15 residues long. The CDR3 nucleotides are TGTGCCAGCAGTTTATTGGGCAGCATGAACACTGAAGCTTTCTTT. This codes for CASSLLGSMNTEAFF.

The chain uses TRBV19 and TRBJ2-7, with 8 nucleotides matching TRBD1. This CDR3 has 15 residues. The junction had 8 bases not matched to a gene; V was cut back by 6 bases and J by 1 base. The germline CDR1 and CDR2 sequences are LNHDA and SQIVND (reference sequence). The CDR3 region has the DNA TGTGCCAGTAGCGAATCAGGGGGCTCATCCTACGAGCAGTACTTC. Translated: CASSESGGSSYEQYF.

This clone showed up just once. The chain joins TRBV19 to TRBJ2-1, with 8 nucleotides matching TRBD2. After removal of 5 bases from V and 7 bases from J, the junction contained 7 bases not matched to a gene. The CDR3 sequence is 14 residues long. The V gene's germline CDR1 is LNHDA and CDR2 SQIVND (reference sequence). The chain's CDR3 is CASSVTRGGNEQFF. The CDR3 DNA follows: TGTGCCAGTAGTGTAACACGGGGGGGAAATGAGCAGTTCTTC. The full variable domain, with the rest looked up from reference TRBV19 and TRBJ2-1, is DGGITQSPKYLFRKEGQNVTLSCEQNLNHDAMYWYRQDPGQGLRLIYYSQIVNDFQKGDIAEGYSVSREKKESFPLTVTSAQKNPTAFYLCASSVTRGGNEQFFGPGTRLTVL.

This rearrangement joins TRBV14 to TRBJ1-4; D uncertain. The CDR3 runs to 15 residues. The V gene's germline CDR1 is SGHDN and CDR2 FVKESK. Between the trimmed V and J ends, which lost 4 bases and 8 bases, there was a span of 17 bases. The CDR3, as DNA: TGTGCCAGCAGCCGCGATATTGGCTCGGGGGAAAAACTGTTTTTT. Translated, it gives CASSRDIGSGEKLFF.

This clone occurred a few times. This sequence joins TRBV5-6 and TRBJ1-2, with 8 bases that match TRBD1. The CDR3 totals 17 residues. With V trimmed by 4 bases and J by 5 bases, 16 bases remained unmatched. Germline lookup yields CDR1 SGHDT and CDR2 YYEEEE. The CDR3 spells CASSALSTLGQDYGYTF. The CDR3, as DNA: TGTGCCAGCAGCGCACTGTCCACCCTGGGACAGGATTATGGCTACACCTTC.

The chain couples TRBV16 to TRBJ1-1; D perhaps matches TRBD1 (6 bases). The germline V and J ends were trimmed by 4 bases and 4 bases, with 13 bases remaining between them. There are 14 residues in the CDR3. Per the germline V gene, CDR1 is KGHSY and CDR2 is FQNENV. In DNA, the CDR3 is TGTGCCAGCAGCCCCTTACAGGGCCGCACTGAAGCTTTCTTT. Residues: CASSPLQGRTEAFF.

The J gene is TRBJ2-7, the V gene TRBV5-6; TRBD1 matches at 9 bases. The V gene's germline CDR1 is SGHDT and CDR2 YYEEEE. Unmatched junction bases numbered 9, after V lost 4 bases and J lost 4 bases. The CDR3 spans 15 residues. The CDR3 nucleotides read TGTGCCAGCAGCATGGCTGGGACAGGGACGTACGAGCAGTACTTC. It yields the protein CASSMAGTGTYEQYF.

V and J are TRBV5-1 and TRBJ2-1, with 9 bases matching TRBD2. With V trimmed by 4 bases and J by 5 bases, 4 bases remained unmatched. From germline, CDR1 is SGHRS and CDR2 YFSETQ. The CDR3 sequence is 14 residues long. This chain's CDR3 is CASSPIAGDNEQFF. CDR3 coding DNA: TGCGCCAGCAGCCCCATAGCGGGAGACAATGAGCAGTTCTTC.

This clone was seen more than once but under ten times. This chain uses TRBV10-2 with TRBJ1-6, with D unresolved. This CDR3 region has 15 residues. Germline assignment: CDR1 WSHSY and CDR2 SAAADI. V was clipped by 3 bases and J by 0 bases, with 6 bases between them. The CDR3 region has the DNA TGCGCCAGCAGTGATGAGAGCTCCTATAATTCACCCCTCCACTTT. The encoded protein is CASSDESSYNSPLHF.

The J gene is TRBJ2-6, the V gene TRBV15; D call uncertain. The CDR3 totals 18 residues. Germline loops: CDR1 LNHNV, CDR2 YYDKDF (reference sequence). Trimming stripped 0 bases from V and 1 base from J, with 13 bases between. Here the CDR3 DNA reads TGTGCCACCAGCAGAGACCCCCGCGTAATATCTGGGGCCAACGTCCTGACTTTC. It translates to CATSRDPRVISGANVLTF.

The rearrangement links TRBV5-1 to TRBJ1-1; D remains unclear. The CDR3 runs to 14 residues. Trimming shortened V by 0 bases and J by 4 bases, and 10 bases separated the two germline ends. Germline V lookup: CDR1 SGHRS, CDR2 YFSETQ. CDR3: CASSLEEGPTEAFF. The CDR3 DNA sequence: TGCGCCAGCAGCTTGGAGGAGGGCCCCACTGAAGCTTTCTTT.

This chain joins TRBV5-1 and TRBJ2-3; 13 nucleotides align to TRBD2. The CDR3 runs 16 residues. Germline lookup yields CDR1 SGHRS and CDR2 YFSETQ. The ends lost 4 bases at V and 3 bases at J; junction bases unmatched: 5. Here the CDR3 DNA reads TGCGCCAGCAGCAGGACTAGCGGGAGAGGGACAGATACGCAGTATTTT. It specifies CASSRTSGRGTDTQYF.

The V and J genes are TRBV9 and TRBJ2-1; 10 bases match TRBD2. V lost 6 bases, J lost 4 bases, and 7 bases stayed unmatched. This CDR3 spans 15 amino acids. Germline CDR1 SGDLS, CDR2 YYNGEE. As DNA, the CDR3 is TGTGCCAGCACCCCGGCTAGCGGGAGTTACAATGAGCAGTTCTTC. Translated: CASTPASGSYNEQFF.

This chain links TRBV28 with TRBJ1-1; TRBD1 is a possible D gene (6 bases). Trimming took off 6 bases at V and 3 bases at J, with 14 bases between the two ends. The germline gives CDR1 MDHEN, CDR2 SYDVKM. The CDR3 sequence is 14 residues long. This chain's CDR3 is CASRAPGTYTEAFF. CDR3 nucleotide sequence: TGTGCCAGCAGAGCTCCTGGGACATACACTGAAGCTTTCTTT.

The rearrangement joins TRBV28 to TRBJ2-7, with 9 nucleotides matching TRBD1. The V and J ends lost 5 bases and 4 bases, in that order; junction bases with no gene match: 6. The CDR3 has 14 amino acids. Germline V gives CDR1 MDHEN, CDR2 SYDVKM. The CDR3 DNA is TGTGCCAGCAGTATACAGGGGGCTATGTACGAGCAGTACTTC. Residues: CASSIQGAMYEQYF.

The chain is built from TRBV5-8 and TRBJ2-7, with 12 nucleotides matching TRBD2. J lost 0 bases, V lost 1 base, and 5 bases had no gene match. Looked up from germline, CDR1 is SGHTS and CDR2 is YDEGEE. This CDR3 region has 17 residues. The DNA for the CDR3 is TGTGCCAGCAGCTTGATGCTAGCGGGAGGGAGCTCCTACGAGCAGTACTTC. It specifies CASSLMLAGGSSYEQYF.

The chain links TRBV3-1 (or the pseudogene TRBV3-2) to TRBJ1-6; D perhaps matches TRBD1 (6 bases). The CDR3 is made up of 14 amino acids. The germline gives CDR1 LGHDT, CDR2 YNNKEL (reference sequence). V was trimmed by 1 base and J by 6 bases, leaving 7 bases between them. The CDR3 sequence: CASSQGTANSPLHF. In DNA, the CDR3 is TGTGCCAGCAGCCAAGGGACAGCTAATTCACCCCTCCACTTT.